The 19 T cell receptor beta chains listed next were all sequenced from one sample in a study of lymphopenia after photon versus proton radiotherapy. The protocol was immunoSEQ multiplex PCR, while the TCRdb copy is restricted to in-frame clones and leaves out a portion. The profile covers over 10,000 clones, with about 85% appearing a single time and roughly 3.5% taken by the ten largest. This sample comprised peripheral blood, obtained from a patient treated with photon-based radiotherapy. The receptors come from a man aged 55 to 69 with pancreatic cancer.

This chain uses TRBV27 with TRBJ2-7, with 10 bases matching TRBD1. With 6 bases clipped from V and 3 bases from J, the junction kept 11 bases outside the gene matches. This CDR3 has 16 residues. Germline assignment: CDR1 MNHEY and CDR2 SMNVEV (reference sequence). The chain's CDR3 is CASSDPDRGGVYEQYF. The CDR3 DNA reads as TGTGCCAGCAGCGACCCGGACAGGGGGGGAGTCTACGAGCAGTACTTC.

The chain employs TRBV7-9 and TRBJ1-1; D is undetermined. The CDR3 has 17 amino acids. Germline lookup yields CDR1 SEHNR and CDR2 FQNEAQ (reference sequence). Deletions cut 3 bases from V and 1 base from J, with 18 bases between. Written as DNA, the CDR3 is TGTGCCAGCAGCTTGGCGCTCTTCGGACCGACGAACACTGAAGCTTTCTTT. It is translated as CASSLALFGPTNTEAFF.

The V gene is TRBV6-6, the J gene TRBJ1-4; TRBD1 matches 8 bases. V lost 5 bases to trimming and J lost 8 bases; unmatched junction nucleotides: 10. The CDR3 sequence is 15 residues long. The germline gives CDR1 MNHNY, CDR2 SVGAGI (reference sequence). The CDR3 sequence is CASSPSGDRREKLFF. The CDR3 coding sequence is TGTGCCAGCAGTCCATCCGGGGACAGGAGGGAAAAACTGTTTTTT.

The chain combines TRBV19 with TRBJ2-7; D not certain. Germline V gives CDR1 LNHDA, CDR2 SQIVND (reference sequence). The CDR3 is 14 amino acids. V gave up 8 bases and J gave up 0 bases, with 14 bases separating them. The chain's CDR3 is CASRPGRFSYEQYF. Here the CDR3 DNA reads TGTGCCAGTCGACCAGGCAGGTTCTCCTACGAGCAGTACTTC.

The chain has TRBV9 and TRBJ2-1; 11 positions match TRBD2. Germline-derived CDR1 and CDR2 are SGDLS and YYNGEE. J was trimmed by 2 bases and V by 0 bases; bases with no gene match: 7. The CDR3 consists of 18 residues. The CDR3 DNA reads as TGTGCCAGCAGCGTAGTTTCTAGCGGGGGGCCAGCCTACAATGAGCAGTTCTTC. Encoded protein: CASSVVSSGGPAYNEQFF.

This chain uses TRBV7-9 with TRBJ2-3, with D tentatively TRBD1 or TRBD2 (5 bases each). CDR1 is SEHNR, CDR2 FQNEAQ, per germline (reference sequence). The V end was cut by 5 bases, the J end by 0 bases, with 15 bases between. The CDR3 is 16 residues long. The CDR3 nucleotides read TGTGCCAGCAGCATTGGGACGGCTACTAGCACAGATACGCAGTATTTT. Translating it yields CASSIGTATSTDTQYF. The full variable domain, with the rest looked up from reference TRBV7-9 and TRBJ2-3, is DTGVSQNPRHKITKRGQNVTFRCDPISEHNRLYWYRQTLGQGPEFLTYFQNEAQLEKSRLLSDRFSAERPKGSFSTLEIQRTEQGDSAMYLCASSIGTATSTDTQYFGPGTRLTVL.

On this clone: Germline and junction disagree at one end, which may indicate a read error. The chain uses TRBV7-7 and TRBJ2-3, with 7 positions matching TRBD2. CDR1 is SSHAT, CDR2 FNYEAQ, per germline (reference sequence). The CDR3 loop spans 14 amino acids. CDR3 DNA sequence: TGTGCTAGCAGCCCAAGGTGGGGGGGAGATACGCAGTATTTT. It translates to CASSPRWGGDTQYF.

The rearrangement joins TRBV28 to TRBJ1-5; possibly TRBD1 for D (6 bases). CDR1 and CDR2 from the germline V gene are MDHEN and SYDVKM. Trimming stripped 8 bases from V and 2 bases from J, with 28 bases between. The CDR3 is made up of 19 amino acids. Here the CDR3 reads CASARARFGGRSRNQPQHF. The CDR3 DNA sequence: TGTGCCAGCGCCAGGGCTCGATTCGGGGGCCGGTCCCGCAATCAGCCCCAGCATTTT. Full variable domain (rest looked up from reference TRBV28 and TRBJ1-5): DVKVTQSSRYLVKRTGEKVFLECVQDMDHENMFWYRQDPGLGLRLIYFSYDVKMKEKGDIPEGYSVSREKKERFSLILESASTNQTSMYLCASARARFGGRSRNQPQHFGDGTRLSIL.

J is TRBJ2-5 and V is TRBV19; the D gene is possibly TRBD2 (6 bases). Trimming cost V 5 bases and J 5 bases, with 24 bases left between them. The V gene's germline CDR1 is LNHDA and CDR2 SQIVND (reference sequence). CDR3 size: 17 residues. In nucleotides, the CDR3 is TGTGCCAGTAGTCTCCGAGTGGGGGGAAAGTTTCGGGAGACCCAGTACTTC. This codes for CASSLRVGGKFRETQYF.

This clone was seen only once. The J gene is TRBJ2-6, the V gene TRBV19, with D unresolved. The germline V gene has CDR1 LNHDA and CDR2 SQIVND (reference sequence). The CDR3 contains 16 residues. V gave up 3 bases and J gave up 0 bases, with 9 bases separating them. CDR3 amino acids: CASSIQVPSGANVLTF. The DNA for the CDR3 is TGTGCCAGTAGTATCCAGGTTCCCTCTGGGGCCAACGTCCTGACTTTC.

This clone was recorded only once. The rearrangement links TRBV9 to TRBJ2-1; weak D call: TRBD1 (6 bases). Germline V gene data show CDR1 as SGDLS and CDR2 as YYNGEE. Trimming removed 2 bases from V and 4 bases from J, with 7 bases in between. The CDR3 totals 13 residues. CDR3 sequence: CASSVDRYNEQFF. CDR3 sequence (DNA): TGTGCCAGCAGCGTGGACAGATACAATGAGCAGTTCTTC.

The chain joins TRBV19 to TRBJ1-2; D perhaps matches TRBD1 (6 bases). Germline V gives CDR1 LNHDA, CDR2 SQIVND (reference sequence). V gave up 8 bases and J gave up 7 bases, with 14 bases separating them. CDR3 size: 12 residues. The CDR3 region is CASSRGGGGYTF. CDR3 nucleotide sequence: TGTGCCAGTTCCCGAGGAGGGGGTGGCTACACCTTC.

This CDR3 reads CATSKPGDSYNEQFF. Written as DNA, the CDR3 is TGTGCCACCAGCAAGCCAGGGGACTCCTACAATGAGCAGTTCTTC. This rearrangement joins TRBV15 to TRBJ2-1, with TRBD1 as a possible D gene (6 bases). The germline V gene has CDR1 LNHNV and CDR2 YYDKDF (reference sequence). This CDR3 spans 15 amino acids. V was trimmed by 4 bases and J by 0 bases, leaving 10 bases between them.

The rearrangement joins TRBV19 to TRBJ1-1; D not certain. V lost 3 bases to trimming and J lost 3 bases, with 17 bases between them. There are 16 residues in the CDR3. CDR1 LNHDA and CDR2 SQIVND come from the germline V gene (reference sequence). Here the CDR3 DNA reads TGTGCCAGTAGTATGCGGCCCCTCGGAAGGGACACTGAAGCTTTCTTT. Protein product: CASSMRPLGRDTEAFF.

The chain recombines TRBV7-2 with TRBJ2-3; D may be TRBD1 or TRBD2 (5 bases each). V dropped 4 bases and J dropped 2 bases, with 16 bases sitting between them. Looked up from germline, CDR1 is SGHTA and CDR2 is FQGNSA. The CDR3 loop spans 16 amino acids. The CDR3 spells CASSSGSGIVTDTQYF. Written as DNA, the CDR3 is TGTGCCAGCAGCTCAGGGTCCGGGATTGTCACAGATACGCAGTATTTT.

A remark on this clone: This sample includes further DNA sequences coding for the same CDR3. This chain uses TRBV7-2 with TRBJ2-7; TRBD2 matches at 8 bases. J was trimmed by 3 bases and V by 1 base; bases with no gene match: 2. The CDR3 extends over 14 amino acids. In germline, CDR1 is SGHTA, CDR2 FQGNSA. CDR3 coding DNA: TGTGCCAGCAGCTTAGTGGCGGGGGGCTACGAGCAGTACTTC. It encodes CASSLVAGGYEQYF.

This clone was observed once. The V and J genes are TRBV6-1 and TRBJ2-7; 9 nucleotides align to TRBD1. The CDR3 contains 17 residues. The germline CDR1 and CDR2 sequences are MNHNS and SASEGT. The J segment lost 5 bases and the V segment lost 4 bases, leaving 15 bases of the junction unmatched. The chain's CDR3 is CASSGRLQGARVNEQYF. The CDR3 DNA reads TGTGCCAGCAGTGGTCGACTACAGGGGGCGCGAGTAAACGAGCAGTACTTC.

This chain connects TRBV30 to TRBJ1-3; D gene uncertain. The length of the CDR3 is 12 residues. The germline V gene has CDR1 GTSNPN and CDR2 SVGIG (reference sequence). The CDR3 coding sequence is TGTGCAGGTCCTAGCTCTGGAAACACCATATATTTT. Translation gives CAGPSSGNTIYF.

The V and J genes are TRBV7-9 and TRBJ1-2; D perhaps matches TRBD1 (5 bases). V was trimmed by 5 bases and J by 8 bases, leaving 21 bases between them. The germline CDR1 and CDR2 sequences are SEHNR and FQNEAQ (reference sequence). The CDR3 is 15 residues long. The CDR3 sequence is CASSLRGAPIWGYTF. The CDR3 DNA reads as TGTGCCAGCAGCCTGCGAGGGGCCCCAATATGGGGCTACACCTTC.